One and the same sample provided the 5 T cell receptor beta chains below, sequenced in a study of blood T cell repertoires in COVID-19. The protocol was immunoSEQ multiplex PCR, while the TCRdb copy is restricted to in-frame clones and leaves out a portion. The sample consists of 45,000 or so clones, roughly 90% of them appearing once. The sequenced sample consisted of peripheral blood. All receptors derive from a human donor in a cohort sampled during active COVID-19.

V is TRBV5-6 and J is TRBJ1-6; tentatively, D is TRBD1 (5 bases). V was trimmed by 4 bases and J by 7 bases, leaving 12 bases between them. In germline, CDR1 is SGHDT, CDR2 YYEEEE. CDR3 length equals 14 residues. The CDR3 sequence is CASSPAGSNSPLHF. The DNA for the CDR3 is TGTGCCAGCAGCCCCGCAGGGTCAAATTCACCCCTCCACTTT.

The rearrangement links TRBV7-2 to TRBJ1-2; the D gene is possibly TRBD1 (6 bases). The CDR3 consists of 14 residues. Germline assignment: CDR1 SGHTA and CDR2 FQGNSA. Trimming took 1 base from V and 6 from J, leaving 12 bases between them. This CDR3 is CASSLGQVANGYTF. CDR3 DNA sequence: TGTGCCAGCAGCTTAGGACAGGTGGCAAATGGCTACACCTTC.

The V gene is TRBV19, the J gene TRBJ1-1; 7 bases line up with TRBD1. The J segment lost 8 bases and the V segment lost 6 bases, leaving 6 bases of the junction unmatched. This CDR3 region has 12 residues. Germline V gives CDR1 LNHDA, CDR2 SQIVND (reference sequence). The CDR3 reads CASRSTGREAFF. CDR3 DNA: TGTGCCAGTAGATCGACAGGGCGGGAAGCTTTCTTT. Full variable domain (outside the CDR3, taken from reference TRBV19 and TRBJ1-1): DGGITQSPKYLFRKEGQNVTLSCEQNLNHDAMYWYRQDPGQGLRLIYYSQIVNDFQKGDIAEGYSVSREKKESFPLTVTSAQKNPTAFYLCASRSTGREAFFGQGTRLTVV.

The chain joins TRBV14 to TRBJ2-3; D call uncertain. CDR1 and CDR2 (germline): SGHDN, FVKESK. This CDR3 is 11 amino acids long. Trimming shortened V by 2 bases and J by 8 bases, and 5 bases separated the two germline ends. The CDR3 region is CASSQPSTQYF. CDR3 DNA: TGTGCCAGCAGCCAACCGAGTACGCAGTATTTT.

The chain carries TRBV6-5 and TRBJ1-5; 10 bases map to TRBD1. V lost 6 bases, J lost 4 bases, and 6 bases stayed unmatched. The CDR3 contains 15 residues. The germline CDR1 and CDR2 sequences are MNHEY and SVGAGI. Written as DNA, the CDR3 is TGTGCCAGCAGCCGGGACAGGGGAATAAATCAGCCCCAGCATTTT. Translating it yields CASSRDRGINQPQHF.